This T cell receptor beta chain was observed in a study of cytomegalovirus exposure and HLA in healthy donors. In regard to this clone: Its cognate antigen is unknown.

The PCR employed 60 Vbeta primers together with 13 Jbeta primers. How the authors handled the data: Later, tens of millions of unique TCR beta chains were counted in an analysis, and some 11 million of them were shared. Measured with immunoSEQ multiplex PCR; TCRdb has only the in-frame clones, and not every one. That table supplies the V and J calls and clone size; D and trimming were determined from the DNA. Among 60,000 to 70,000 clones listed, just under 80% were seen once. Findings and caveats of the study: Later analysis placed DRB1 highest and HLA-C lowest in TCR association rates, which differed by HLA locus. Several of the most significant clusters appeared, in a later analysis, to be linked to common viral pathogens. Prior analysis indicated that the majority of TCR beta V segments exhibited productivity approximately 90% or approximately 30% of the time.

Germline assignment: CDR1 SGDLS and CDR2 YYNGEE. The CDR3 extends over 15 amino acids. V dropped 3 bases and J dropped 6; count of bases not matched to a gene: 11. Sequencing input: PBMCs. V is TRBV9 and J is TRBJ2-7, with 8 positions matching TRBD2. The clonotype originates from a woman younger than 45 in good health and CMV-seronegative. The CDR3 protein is CASSGSAGGPSEQYF. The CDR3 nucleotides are TGTGCCAGCAGCGGGTCCGCGGGAGGACCGAGCGAGCAGTACTTC.